This TCR beta chain was identified during a study of blood T cell repertoires in COVID-19. The germline gives CDR1 MNHEY, CDR2 SVGAGI. This CDR3 region has 12 residues. V was trimmed by 10 bases and J by 8 bases, leaving 15 bases between them. Data came from immunoSEQ multiplex PCR; TCRdb stores just in-frame clones and leaves some out. The sample lists 270,000 or so clones; roughly four fifths were seen once. Grouping used clinical history reported by participants in a survey and questionnaire. This TCR came from a man aged 50-60 years who had recovered from COVID-19. The source material was PBMCs or T cells enriched from blood (not recorded which). The chain is built from TRBV6-5 and TRBJ1-3, with D maybe TRBD1 (5 bases). CDR3 protein: CAINRRGDTIYF. The CDR3 region has the DNA TGTGCCATCAACCGGCGGGGGGACACCATATATTTT.